Listed below are T cell receptor beta chains from one sample, sequenced in a study of T-cell reconstitution after alpha-beta-depleted transplantation in children. Each CDR3 protein gets one entry after TCRdb re-called the PCR reads with MiXCR. The repertoire holds approximately 270,000 distinct CDR3 sequences, with approximately 9.6% as singletons. The specimen was PBMCs from the stem cell graft donor, collected from the stem cell graft. The receptors come from a human donor who donated a stem cell graft to a child with SCID. CDR3s include the opening cysteine and the closing phenylalanine or tryptophan. The D gene is left open where the match is weak. Only some rows state a clone size, as once, few, many or a class for expanded clones.

NA TRBJ2-1 TRBV12-3/TRBV12-4 many TGTGCCAGTCGAAGGTACAATGAGCAGTTCTTC CASRRYNEQFF
NA TRBJ2-7 TRBV19 few NA CASTSGNYEQYF
NA TRBJ1-1 TRBV7-3 NA TGTGCCAGCAGCTTACAGCAGGGCGGTGAAGCTTTCTTT CASSLQQGGEAFF
TRBD1 TRBJ1-4 TRBV12-5 NA TGTGCTAGTGGTTTCAACACAGGGGCGACTAATGAAAAACTGTTTTTT CASGFNTGATNEKLFF
NA TRBJ1-4 TRBV12-3/TRBV12-4 NA TGTGCCAGCAGTTTTTTACAGGGTGGCGAAAAACTGGTTTTT CASSFLQGGEKLVF
NA TRBJ1-2 TRBV12-3/TRBV12-4 NA TGTGCCAGCAGTTTCGCCGGGGGGGAGGATGGCTACACCTTC CASSFAGGEDGYTF
NA TRBJ2-3 TRBV5-1 many TGCGCCAGCAGCTTAGGCGACAACAGCGCAGATACGCAGTATTTT CASSLGDNSADTQYF
TRBD2 TRBJ2-7 TRBV5-4 few TGTGCCAGCAGCCCTGGCGGGGGATACTACGAGCAGTACTTC CASSPGGGYYEQYF
NA TRBJ1-2 TRBV12-3/TRBV12-4 few TGTGCCAGCAGTTTATCAAAGGGCGAGTGGTATGGCTACACCTTC CASSLSKGEWYGYTF
TRBD1 TRBJ2-1 TRBV29-1 few TGCAGCGGTATTACAGGGGCGAGCTCCTACAATGAGCAGTTCTTC CSGITGASSYNEQFF
NA TRBJ1-1 TRBV26 few TGTGCCAGCAGTTCACCGACAGGGAACACTGAAGCTTTCTTT CASSSPTGNTEAFF
TRBD1 TRBJ1-1 TRBV29-1 NA TGCAGCGTAATGTCCGGGACAGGGCGACCTGAAGCTTTCTTT CSVMSGTGRPEAFF
TRBD1 TRBJ2-4 TRBV5-1 few TGCGCCAGCAGCTTACGGACAGGGAAAGCCAAAAACATTCAGTACTTC CASSLRTGKAKNIQYF
NA TRBJ2-2 TRBV10-3 many TGTGCCATCAGTGAGGGGGTAGCCGGGGAGCTGTTTTTT CAISEGVAGELFF
NA TRBJ1-1 TRBV19 few TGTGCCAGCACCACTACGGGACACACGAACACTGAAGCTTTCTTT CASTTTGHTNTEAFF
NA TRBJ2-3 TRBV4-2 NA TGTGCCAGCAGCCAAGTCGACTTTTCAGATACGCAGTATTTT CASSQVDFSDTQYF
NA TRBJ1-2 TRBV29-1 few TGCAGCGTTGAAGCGGGAGGAGGATTTAACTATGGCTACACCTTC CSVEAGGGFNYGYTF
NA TRBJ2-1 TRBV18 few TGTGCCAGCTCCCCACTCGCAACCGACAGAAACAATGAGCAGTTCTTC CASSPLATDRNNEQFF
NA TRBJ1-4 TRBV7-9 few TGTGCCAGCAGCAAAGGGGGGGGTTGGTCTAATGAAAAACTGTTTTTT CASSKGGGWSNEKLFF
TRBD2 TRBJ2-5 TRBV4-2 few TGTGCCAGCAGCCAAGCGGCTAGCGGGGGGAGAGAGACCCAGTACTTC CASSQAASGGRETQYF
NA TRBJ1-5 TRBV6-1 NA TGTGCCAGCAGGCCGAATTATAGCAATCAGCCCCAGCATTTT CASRPNYSNQPQHF
NA TRBJ2-5 TRBV18 few TGTGCCAGCTCACCCGACGGGGGCTTGGTAGAGACCCAGTACTTC CASSPDGGLVETQYF
TRBD2 TRBJ2-1 TRBV6-1 NA TGTGCCAGCAGATCCCCTAGCGGGGACAATGAGCAGTTCTTC CASRSPSGDNEQFF
TRBD2 TRBJ2-1 TRBV5-6 NA TGTGCCAGCAGCTCGGTAGCGGGGGACAATGAGCAGTTCTTC CASSSVAGDNEQFF
NA TRBJ2-1 TRBV10-1 many TGCGCCAGCAGTGAGGGGCGAGGGAATGAGCAGTTCTTC CASSEGRGNEQFF
NA TRBJ2-1 TRBV12-3/TRBV12-4 few TGTGCCAGCAGAGAGCTCAGGGAATCCAATGAGCAGTTCTTC CASRELRESNEQFF
NA TRBJ1-1 TRBV2 NA TGTGCCAGCAGTGTGGTGGGGGGCTTTGAGAAAACTGAAGCTTTCTTT CASSVVGGFEKTEAFF
NA TRBJ1-5 TRBV4-1 many TGCGCCAGCAGCCTCCAATCGGCCGTAGGCAGGGTGAAACAGCCCCAGCATTTT CASSLQSAVGRVKQPQHF
TRBD1 TRBJ1-1 TRBV2 few TGTGCCAGCAGTGCACAGGGGGGAACTGAAGCTTTCTTT CASSAQGGTEAFF
NA TRBJ2-1 TRBV12-3/TRBV12-4 few TGTGCCAGCACGATAAGGGGCAATGAGCAGTTCTTC CASTIRGNEQFF
NA TRBJ2-1 TRBV7-9 NA TGTGCCAGCAGCCCACTCGGGATACTCAATGAGCAGTTCTTC CASSPLGILNEQFF
NA TRBJ1-1 TRBV5-5 NA TGTGCCAGCAGCTACGCAGGGGCTGAAGCTTTCTTT CASSYAGAEAFF
NA TRBJ2-5 TRBV15 NA TGTGCCACCAGCAGCCTCCGAGATAACCAAGAGACCCAGTACTTC CATSSLRDNQETQYF
TRBD1 TRBJ2-1 TRBV10-3 many TGTGCCATCAGTGAGTTCCAACAGGGGGCCTTAGTGGATGAGCAGTTCTTC CAISEFQQGALVDEQFF
TRBD1 TRBJ2-3 TRBV5-1 NA TGCGCCAGCTGGACAGGGGGCAGCCTTAGCACAGATACGCAGTATTTT CASWTGGSLSTDTQYF
TRBD1 TRBJ1-6 TRBV7-6 NA TGTGCCAGCAGCACCGGGACAGGGACTAATTCACCCCTCCACTTT CASSTGTGTNSPLHF
TRBD1 TRBJ1-2 TRBV27 few TGTGCCAGCAGTCCAAGGGGGCGACAGCTGTTAGGCTACACCTTC CASSPRGRQLLGYTF
NA TRBJ1-2 TRBV7-3 NA TGTGCCAGCAGCTTCTCCACCGGTGGCTACACCTTC CASSFSTGGYTF
TRBD1 TRBJ2-2 TRBV12-3/TRBV12-4 few TGTGCCAGCAGTTTTCAGGACAGGGGAGGGGCCGGGGAGCTGTTTTTT CASSFQDRGGAGELFF
TRBD2 TRBJ2-5 TRBV6-5 NA TGTGCCAGCAGTTACTCGGGACTAGCGGGACAAGAGACCCAGTACTTC CASSYSGLAGQETQYF
TRBD1 TRBJ1-1 TRBV5-1 NA TGCGCCAGCAGCTGGGACAGATCCAACACTGAAGCTCTCTTT CASSWDRSNTEALF
TRBD2 TRBJ2-5 TRBV5-1 few TGCGCCAGCAGCCTTACTAGCGGGGAAGAGACCCAGTACTTC CASSLTSGEETQYF
TRBD2 TRBJ2-7 TRBV11-2 few TGTGCCAGCAGCTCGGGACTAGCGGGGGGTACCCCTTTCGAGCAGTACTTC CASSSGLAGGTPFEQYF
NA TRBJ2-7 TRBV2 few TGTGCCAGCAGAACCGGCGAGCAGTACTTC CASRTGEQYF
NA TRBJ1-5 TRBV12-3/TRBV12-4 few TGTGCCAGCAGTTTTTGGGAACAGCCCCAGCATTTT CASSFWEQPQHF
TRBD2 TRBJ2-5 TRBV20-1 once TGCAGTGCTAGAGTTGCTAGCGGGGGGGCCCAGACCCAGTACTTC CSARVASGGAQTQYF
NA TRBJ1-3 TRBV5-5 few TGTGCCAGCAGCTTGGAAGGGTTTGGCTCTGGAAACACCATATATTTT CASSLEGFGSGNTIYF
TRBD1 TRBJ1-2 TRBV7-3 NA TGTGCCAGCAGCGAACAGGGGGCGCTGGTTTATGGCTACACCTTC CASSEQGALVYGYTF
NA TRBJ1-1 TRBV5-1 NA TGCGCCAGCAGCTTGGAGGCAGGGTGGCTTGCAGGAGCTTTCTTT CASSLEAGWLAGAFF
NA TRBJ1-5 TRBV19 once TGTGCCAGTACTCCTGGACAAGTGAATCAGCCCCAGCATTTT CASTPGQVNQPQHF
TRBD1 TRBJ2-5 TRBV20-1 NA TGCAGTGCTAGAGATAAGGACAGGGGGCTGGAGACCCAGTACTTC CSARDKDRGLETQYF
NA TRBJ2-7 TRBV28 NA TGTGCCAGCAGTCTTTACCCCTCGGGCGGGACAGAATCCTACGAGCAGTACTTC CASSLYPSGGTESYEQYF
NA TRBJ2-1 TRBV6-5 NA TGTGCCAGCAGTTTACGGCGGATAGATGACAATGAGCAGTTCTTC CASSLRRIDDNEQFF
NA TRBJ2-5 TRBV7-9 NA TGTGCCAGCAGTCCCGGGGGAACCGGTGACCAAGAGACCCAGTACTTC CASSPGGTGDQETQYF
NA TRBJ2-1 TRBV9 NA TGTGCCAGCAGCGGGGGAAGCTTCTCCTACAATGAGCAGTTCTTC CASSGGSFSYNEQFF